Listed here are 29 T cell receptor beta chains from one sample, sequenced in a study of T cells in Graves' hyperthyroidism and ophthalmopathy. Using RNA transcripts as the source, TCR beta CDR3 regions were amplified. A set of HTBI primers served as the primers for a first-round RT-PCR of the TCR CDR3. Via MiXCR, TCRdb re-called the multiplex PCR reads, giving one row per CDR3 protein. This table holds a few hundred thousand distinct CDR3 sequences, 15% to 18% found once. Sequenced input: blood. Every receptor here comes from a woman under 40 with Graves' hyperthyroidism.

This clonotype has a count of ten or more. The gene calls are TRBV5-1 and TRBJ1-1; tentatively, D is TRBD1 (5 bases). Trimming pared 0 bases from V and 2 bases from J, leaving 20 bases between. The CDR3 is made up of 18 amino acids. CDR1 is SGHRS, CDR2 YFSETQ, per germline. CDR3 region: CASSLEPGSLAINTEAFF. The CDR3 DNA sequence: TGCGCCAGCAGCTTGGAGCCAGGGAGTCTTGCCATCAACACTGAAGCTTTCTTT. Variable domain in full (rest from reference TRBV5-1 and TRBJ1-1): KAGVTQTPRYLIKTRGQQVTLSCSPISGHRSVSWYQQTPGQGLQFLFEYFSETQRNKGNFPGRFSGRQFSNSRSEMNVSTLELGDSALYLCASSLEPGSLAINTEAFFGQGTRLTVV.

This clonotype was recorded a few times. V is TRBV20-1 and J is TRBJ2-3, with 7 positions matching TRBD1. Germline lookup yields CDR1 DFQATT and CDR2 SNEGSKA (reference sequence). Trimming at V came to 2 bases and at J to 0 bases, leaving 2 bases not matched to a gene. This CDR3 is 14 amino acids long. CDR3 coding DNA: TGCAGTGCTAGACAGGGGGTTAGCACAGATACGCAGTATTTT. It translates to CSARQGVSTDTQYF.

This clonotype has at least ten counts. This chain uses TRBV6-1 with TRBJ1-1, with 7 bases identical to TRBD1. J gave up 5 bases and V 0 bases, and 6 bases lay outside the gene matches. Per germline, CDR1 MNHNS and CDR2 SASEGT. There are 15 residues in the CDR3. The CDR3 DNA reads TGTGCCAGCAGTGAAGCACAGGGGTTTCCGACTGAAGCTTTCTTT. This gives the protein CASSEAQGFPTEAFF.

This clonotype was counted only a few times. J is TRBJ2-4 and V is TRBV19; 9 bases agree with TRBD2. After removal of 3 bases from V and 0 bases from J, the junction contained 9 bases not matched to a gene. CDR3 length: 18 amino acids. Germline lookup yields CDR1 LNHDA and CDR2 SQIVND (reference sequence). The CDR3 DNA reads as TGTGCCAGTAGTATGCCTAGCGGGATGGTTCTAGCCAAAAACATTCAGTACTTC. Residues: CASSMPSGMVLAKNIQYF.

There are a few counts of this clonotype. CDR3 nucleotide sequence: TGTGCCAGCAGACATTCGACTAGCGGGAGTTCGTACGAGCAGTACTTC. This codes for CASRHSTSGSSYEQYF. This chain joins TRBV12-3 or TRBV12-4 and TRBJ2-7, with 12 positions matching TRBD2. With V trimmed by 6 bases and J by 4 bases, 10 bases remained unmatched. The CDR3 has 16 residues.

This clonotype was counted many times. The rearrangement joins TRBV27 to TRBJ2-7, with D possibly TRBD2 on 6 matching bases. Germline values: CDR1 MNHEY, CDR2 SMNVEV (reference sequence). The CDR3 totals 18 residues. V lost 4 bases and J 6 bases, leaving 28 bases between the germline ends. The CDR3, as DNA: TGTGCCAGCAGTTCTCACCACGGCGGGAATCTCGCATTGGGCGAGCAGTACTTC. This gives the protein CASSSHHGGNLALGEQYF.

The sample holds a few counts of this clonotype. The rearrangement uses TRBV5-5 and TRBJ2-2, with 11 bases fitting TRBD2. With 4 bases clipped from V and 5 bases from J, the junction kept 7 bases outside the gene matches. CDR1 and CDR2 from the germline V gene are SGHKS and YYEKEE (reference sequence). The CDR3 is 16 amino acids. CDR3 protein: CASSGPLAGGTGELFF. As DNA, the CDR3 is TGTGCCAGCAGCGGACCTCTAGCGGGAGGTACCGGGGAGCTGTTTTTT.

This chain uses TRBV27 with TRBJ2-7; 8 positions match TRBD1. This CDR3 is built from 13 residues. The germline V gene has CDR1 MNHEY and CDR2 SMNVEV (reference sequence). V dropped 2 bases and J dropped 7; count of bases not matched to a gene: 4. This CDR3 reads CASSLSRGQEQYF. The CDR3 nucleotides are TGTGCCAGCAGTTTAAGCAGGGGGCAAGAGCAGTACTTC.

This clonotype was detected a few times. CDR3 nucleotides: TGTGCCAGCAGTGCAGCAGGGTTCCCTGGCTACACCTTC. This sequence encodes CASSAAGFPGYTF. The gene calls are TRBV2 and TRBJ1-2, with D possibly being TRBD1 (5 bases). Germline-derived CDR1 and CDR2 are SNHLY and FYNNEI. Trimming removed 4 bases from V and 7 bases from J, with 13 bases in between. The CDR3 is made up of 13 amino acids.

This clonotype has only a few counts. The chain employs TRBV18 and TRBJ2-7; D might be TRBD1 (6 bases). Germline CDR1 and CDR2: KGHSH and LQKENI. Trimming removed 3 bases from V and 0 bases from J, with 9 bases in between. This CDR3 is 14 amino acids long. As DNA, the CDR3 is TGTGCCAGCTCACCCATGGACAGCTCCTACGAGCAGTACTTC. Encoded protein: CASSPMDSSYEQYF.

This clonotype was detected many times. J is TRBJ2-5 and V is TRBV6-1; D is uncertain. This CDR3 comprises 12 residues. Trimming removed 2 bases at V and 4 bases at J, with 5 bases between. The germline V gene encodes CDR1 MNHNS and CDR2 SASEGT. CDR3 loop: CASSEQLETQYF. The CDR3 DNA sequence: TGTGCCAGCAGTGAACAACTAGAGACCCAGTACTTC.

This clonotype was counted at least ten times. CDR3 nucleotides: TGTGCCAGCAGTTTATACCGACTTCTCGGGGCCTATGGCTACACCTTC. It translates to CASSLYRLLGAYGYTF. The chain links TRBV28 to TRBJ1-2; D perhaps matches TRBD1 (5 bases). CDR3 length: 16 residues. The V end lost 1 base, the J end lost 4 bases, and 16 bases lay between the germline ends. Germline V gene sequence: CDR1 MDHEN, CDR2 SYDVKM.

This clonotype was detected ten times or more. The chain links TRBV30 to TRBJ1-1; D unresolved. This CDR3 is built from 15 residues. Germline CDR1 is GTSNPN and CDR2 is SVGIG (reference sequence). The V gene lost 0 bases and the J gene lost 1 base, with 12 bases spanning the gap. The CDR3, as DNA: TGTGCCTGGAGTGTACAAGGAGTCGGGAACACTGAAGCTTTCTTT. It codes for CAWSVQGVGNTEAFF.

This chain connects TRBV24-1 to TRBJ1-1, with 7 bases lining up with TRBD1. Germline CDR1 is KGHDR and CDR2 is SFDVKD. CDR3 length: 14 amino acids. After removal of 7 bases from V and 7 bases from J, the junction contained 11 bases not matched to a gene. The DNA of the CDR3 is TGTGCCACCAGGGGATCGACAGGGCTCGGTGAAGCTTTCTTT. This translates into CATRGSTGLGEAFF.

The chain uses TRBV24-1 and TRBJ2-2, with TRBD1 identical over 7 bases. The length of the CDR3 is 14 residues. The germline gives CDR1 KGHDR, CDR2 SFDVKD. J gave up 7 bases and V 1 base, and 2 bases lay outside the gene matches. This CDR3 reads CATSDLGGLGELFF. The CDR3 bases are TGTGCCACCAGTGATTTAGGGGGCCTCGGGGAGCTGTTTTTT.

This clonotype showed up many times. This chain connects TRBV6-1 to TRBJ1-3, with D possibly TRBD1 on 5 matching bases. CDR1 is MNHNS, CDR2 SASEGT, per germline. Deletions cut 7 bases from V and 0 bases from J, with 7 bases between. This CDR3 has 13 residues. The CDR3 bases are TGTGCCAGCAAGGGACGCTCTGGAAACACCATATATTTT. The encoded protein is CASKGRSGNTIYF.

This clonotype showed up many times. The gene calls are TRBV30 and TRBJ1-1; unclear D gene. V was clipped by 0 bases and J by 1 base, with 12 bases between them. Germline-derived CDR1 and CDR2 are GTSNPN and SVGIG (reference sequence). The CDR3 has 15 residues. The CDR3 nucleotides are TGTGCCTGGAGTGTACTTCTCTCGGAGAACACTGAAGCTTTCTTT. This codes for CAWSVLLSENTEAFF.

As for this clonotype: Given a much more abundant clone one base away, this may be a read error. The chain has TRBV3-1 and TRBJ1-5; D remains ambiguous. V lost 0 bases and J lost 6, with 9 bases in between. The CDR3 extends over 14 amino acids. The V gene's germline CDR1 is LGHDT and CDR2 YNNKEL (reference sequence). CDR3 bases: TGTGCCAGCAGCCAAGATTTGGGGATTCAGCCCCAGCATTTT. Its protein product is CASSQDLGIQPQHF.

Ten or more counts support this clonotype. The CDR3, as DNA: TGTGCCAGCAGCTCCCTCCCTCTAGCGGACTACAATGAGCAGTTCTTC. This gives the protein CASSSLPLADYNEQFF. V usage is TRBV13 and J usage is TRBJ2-1; TRBD2 aligns across 7 bases. Germline V gene lookup returns CDR1 PRHDT and CDR2 FYEKMQ (reference sequence). V lost 4 bases, J lost 3 bases, and 9 bases stayed unmatched. This CDR3 comprises 16 residues. Full variable domain (outside the CDR3, taken from reference TRBV13 and TRBJ2-1): AAGVIQSPRHLIKEKRETATLKCYPIPRHDTVYWYQQGPGQDPQFLISFYEKMQSDKGSIPDRFSAQQFSDYHSELNMSSLELGDSALYFCASSSLPLADYNEQFFGPGTRLTVL.

CDR3 amino acids: CASSKLAGAIGANTGELFF. In nucleotides, the CDR3 is TGTGCCAGCAGTAAACTAGCGGGAGCTATCGGGGCGAACACCGGGGAGCTGTTTTTT. This chain connects TRBV6-1 to TRBJ2-2; 11 bases are a match to TRBD2. The CDR3 runs 19 residues. The germline gives CDR1 MNHNS, CDR2 SASEGT. Unmatched junction bases numbered 11, after V lost 5 bases and J lost 0 bases.

This clonotype was observed many times. The chain links TRBV5-8 to TRBJ2-1; 11 nucleotides line up with TRBD2. The germline V gene encodes CDR1 SGHTS and CDR2 YDEGEE. Trimming removed 4 bases from V and 3 bases from J; junction bases left unmatched: 3. There are 15 residues in the CDR3. The CDR3 DNA reads TGTGCCAGCAGCACCCTAGCGGGAGGCTACAATGAGCAGTTCTTC. Encoded protein: CASSTLAGGYNEQFF.

This clonotype has a count of ten or more. The rearrangement joins TRBV28 to TRBJ2-3, with D perhaps TRBD1 (6 bases). Trimming left V 2 bases short and J 3 bases short, with 9 bases between. The CDR3 contains 14 residues. Germline loops: CDR1 MDHEN, CDR2 SYDVKM. Here the CDR3 DNA reads TGTGCCAGCAGTTTAAACAGGGTGACAGATACGCAGTATTTT. This encodes CASSLNRVTDTQYF. The variable domain in full, completed from reference TRBV28 and TRBJ2-3, reads DVKVTQSSRYLVKRTGEKVFLECVQDMDHENMFWYRQDPGLGLRLIYFSYDVKMKEKGDIPEGYSVSREKKERFSLILESASTNQTSMYLCASSLNRVTDTQYFGPGTRLTVL.

In DNA form, the CDR3 reads TGTGCCAGCAGTCCAGACCCGGCACCTCGGGAGGGAAACACCATATATTTT. Its protein is CASSPDPAPREGNTIYF. The chain carries TRBV12-3 or TRBV12-4 and TRBJ1-3; no reliable D call. The CDR3 consists of 17 residues. The V end was cut by 5 bases, the J end by 4 bases, with 21 bases between.

There are a few counts of this clonotype. V and J are TRBV6-2 or TRBV6-3 and TRBJ2-2; D ambiguous. V dropped 7 bases and J dropped 5 bases, with 11 bases sitting between them. The V gene's germline CDR1 is MNHEY and CDR2 SVGEGT. The CDR3 runs to 13 residues. CDR3 in DNA: TGTGCCAGCATCGGTAGGACGACCGGGGAGCTGTTTTTT. Amino acids: CASIGRTTGELFF.

This clonotype was observed many times. This rearrangement joins TRBV7-2 to TRBJ2-1, with 14 bases identical to TRBD2. Trimming cost V 5 bases and J 8 bases; bases outside gene matches: 8. Germline V gene lookup returns CDR1 SGHTA and CDR2 FQGNSA. CDR3 length equals 16 residues. The CDR3 coding sequence is TGTGCCAGCAGCGACAGACTAGCGGGAGGGAGGGATGAGCAGTTCTTC. Translation: CASSDRLAGGRDEQFF.

This clonotype was found many times. The chain has TRBV11-2 and TRBJ2-4; D is undetermined. Per germline, CDR1 SGHAT and CDR2 FQNNGV. Trimming left V 6 bases short and J 4 bases short, with 4 bases between. The CDR3 sequence is 11 residues long. DNA of the CDR3: TGTGCCAGCAGTCTAAAAAACATTCAGTACTTC. As protein: CASSLKNIQYF. Using reference TRBV11-2 and TRBJ2-4 for the parts outside the CDR3, the full variable domain is EAGVAQSPRYKIIEKRQSVAFWCNPISGHATLYWYQQILGQGPKLLIQFQNNGVVDDSQLPKDRFSAERLKGVDSTLKIQPAKLEDSAVYLCASSLKNIQYFGAGTRLSVL.

The CDR3 sequence is CASSSKAFF. For the CDR3, the DNA is TGTGCCAGCAGCTCTAAAGCTTTCTTT. V and J are TRBV7-9 and TRBJ1-1; no clear D gene. The V end was cut by 4 bases, the J end by 9 bases, with 3 bases between. This CDR3 is 9 amino acids long. The V gene's germline CDR1 is SEHNR and CDR2 FQNEAQ (reference sequence). Combining the CDR3 with reference TRBV7-9 and TRBJ1-1 gives the whole variable domain DTGVSQNPRHKITKRGQNVTFRCDPISEHNRLYWYRQTLGQGPEFLTYFQNEAQLEKSRLLSDRFSAERPKGSFSTLEIQRTEQGDSAMYLCASSSKAFFGQGTRLTVV.

This chain connects TRBV6-6 to TRBJ1-1; D perhaps matches TRBD1 (5 bases). Trimming stripped 0 bases from V and 1 base from J, with 18 bases between. Germline V CDR1 and CDR2: MNHNY, SVGAGI (reference sequence). The CDR3 contains 18 residues. CDR3 region: CASSYSGPPGTANTEAFF. Written as DNA, the CDR3 is TGTGCCAGCAGTTACTCGGGACCCCCTGGGACGGCGAACACTGAAGCTTTCTTT.

As to this clonotype: Since a much larger clone is just one base distant, this may be a read error. The CDR3 DNA sequence: TGTGCCAGCAGGAAACCGGGACTAGCGTTATTGTGGGAGGCCCAGTACTTC. Translating gives CASRKPGLALLWEAQYF. V gene TRBV6-1 combines with J gene TRBJ2-5, with 10 bases matching TRBD2. V lost 6 bases, J lost 9 bases, and 19 bases stayed unmatched. There are 17 residues in the CDR3. Looked up from germline, CDR1 is MNHNS and CDR2 is SASEGT.